These 9 T cell receptor beta chains share one sample of origin, sequenced in a study of blood T cell repertoires in COVID-19. Libraries were prepared by immunoSEQ multiplex PCR; TCRdb keeps only in-frame clonotypes and omits some of them. The table lists 450,000 or so clones, roughly 89% of them singletons, with 0.7% to 0.85% in the top ten. Sequenced material: peripheral blood. The receptors were gathered from a man between 18 and 35 years old with COVID-19, enrolled during active disease.

This clone is a singleton in its sample. The rearrangement uses TRBV19 and TRBJ2-1, with 7 bases matching TRBD1. Germline values: CDR1 LNHDA, CDR2 SQIVND (reference sequence). V lost 7 bases and J lost 3; bases outside the gene matches: 9. CDR3 length: 15 amino acids. CDR3 residues: CASTNRQGGYNEQFF. CDR3 nucleotides: TGTGCCAGTACCAACAGACAGGGCGGCTACAATGAGCAGTTCTTC.

Only one count was recorded for this clone. The chain links TRBV6-6 to TRBJ1-2; 8 bases align to TRBD1. Trimming cost V 7 bases and J 3 bases; bases outside gene matches: 7. The V gene's germline CDR1 is MNHNY and CDR2 SVGAGI (reference sequence). The CDR3 sequence is 14 residues long. CDR3 loop: CASNQGARDYGYTF. In DNA form, the CDR3 reads TGTGCCAGCAACCAGGGGGCGCGGGACTATGGCTACACCTTC.

The chain has TRBV12-5 and TRBJ2-3, with a tentative D call TRBD2 (6 bases). The CDR3 totals 16 residues. The germline CDR1 and CDR2 sequences are LGHNT and FRNRAP. Trimming cost V 2 bases and J 1 base, with 13 bases left between them. This CDR3 is CASGLPVGEGTDTQYF. CDR3 DNA sequence: TGTGCTAGTGGTTTGCCTGTGGGGGAGGGCACAGATACGCAGTATTTT.

A single count supports this clone. The gene calls are TRBV7-2 and TRBJ2-1, with 9 bases lining up with TRBD2. The germline CDR1 and CDR2 sequences are SGHTA and FQGNSA. The CDR3 covers 15 residues. V dropped 6 bases and J dropped 1; count of bases not matched to a gene: 4. DNA of the CDR3: TGTGCCAGCAGTAGCGGGAGCGGATCCTACAATGAGCAGTTCTTC. This encodes CASSSGSGSYNEQFF.

The chain carries TRBV7-8 and TRBJ1-3, with 8 bases lining up with TRBD1. This CDR3 has 15 residues. Trimming took 5 bases from V and 3 from J; bases not matched to a gene: 6. Germline CDR1 is SGHVS and CDR2 is FQNEAQ. DNA for the CDR3: TGTGCCAGCAGCCCCTGGACAGGGAGTGGAAACACCATATATTTT. It encodes CASSPWTGSGNTIYF. Full variable domain (rest looked up from reference TRBV7-8 and TRBJ1-3): GAGVSQSPRYKVAKRGQDVALRCDPISGHVSLFWYQQALGQGPEFLTYFQNEAQLDKSGLPSDRFFAERPEGSVSTLKIQRTQQEDSAVYLCASSPWTGSGNTIYFGEGSWLTVV.

J is TRBJ1-5 and V is TRBV4-2, with TRBD1 as a possible D gene (6 bases). Trimming removed 2 bases from V and 6 bases from J, with 8 bases in between. The germline gives CDR1 LGHNA, CDR2 YNFKEQ. The CDR3 has 13 amino acids. The CDR3 nucleotides read TGTGCCAGCAGCCAACAGGGGTCTCAGCCCCAGCATTTT. It codes for CASSQQGSQPQHF.

The chain uses TRBV9 and TRBJ1-4; D perhaps matches TRBD1 (5 bases). CDR3 length equals 17 residues. The V gene lost 5 bases and the J gene lost 5 bases, with 22 bases spanning the gap. Germline V gene sequence: CDR1 SGDLS, CDR2 YYNGEE. CDR3 loop: CASSSGAGRGSNEKLFF. The CDR3 region has the DNA TGTGCCAGCAGTAGTGGGGCCGGGAGGGGATCAAATGAAAAACTGTTTTTT.

This rearrangement joins TRBV28 to TRBJ2-1, with 7 nucleotides matching TRBD1. CDR1 and CDR2 from the germline V gene are MDHEN and SYDVKM. Trimming took 4 bases from V and 8 from J; bases not matched to a gene: 14. This CDR3 has 16 amino acids. CDR3 sequence reads: CASSSPSGQTFDEQFF. CDR3 DNA: TGTGCCAGCAGTTCGCCCTCGGGACAGACTTTCGATGAGCAGTTCTTC.

This clone appeared once. This rearrangement joins TRBV11-3 to TRBJ2-1, with unresolved D. The CDR3 is 14 amino acids. V lost 4 bases to trimming and J lost 3 bases, with 10 bases between them. Per the germline V gene, CDR1 is SGHNT and CDR2 is YENEEA. CDR3 in amino acids: CASSSRVGYNEQFF. The CDR3 DNA sequence: TGTGCCAGCAGCTCCCGGGTAGGCTACAATGAGCAGTTCTTC.